This T cell receptor beta chain was recorded in a study of T-cell reconstitution after alpha-beta-depleted transplantation in children. The CDR3 has 15 amino acids. Trimming took 5 bases from V and 3 from J; bases not matched to a gene: 9. A library of TCRbeta sequences, prepared with unique molecular identifiers, was generated. TCRdb analysed the PCR reads with MiXCR anew, one entry per CDR3 protein. The sample consists of about 440,000 distinct CDR3 sequences, about 45% of them appearing once. This chain uses TRBV12-3 or TRBV12-4 with TRBJ2-7, with 8 bases that match TRBD1. The source material was PBMCs, sampled before TCRalphabeta/CD19-depleted stem cell transplant. The clonotype was recovered from a girl aged 2 to 9 with aplastic anemia, due to receive a stem cell transplant. Written as DNA, the CDR3 is TGTGCCAGCAGTCTGCGGACAGGGTCGAACTACGAGCAGTACTTC. Its translation is CASSLRTGSNYEQYF.